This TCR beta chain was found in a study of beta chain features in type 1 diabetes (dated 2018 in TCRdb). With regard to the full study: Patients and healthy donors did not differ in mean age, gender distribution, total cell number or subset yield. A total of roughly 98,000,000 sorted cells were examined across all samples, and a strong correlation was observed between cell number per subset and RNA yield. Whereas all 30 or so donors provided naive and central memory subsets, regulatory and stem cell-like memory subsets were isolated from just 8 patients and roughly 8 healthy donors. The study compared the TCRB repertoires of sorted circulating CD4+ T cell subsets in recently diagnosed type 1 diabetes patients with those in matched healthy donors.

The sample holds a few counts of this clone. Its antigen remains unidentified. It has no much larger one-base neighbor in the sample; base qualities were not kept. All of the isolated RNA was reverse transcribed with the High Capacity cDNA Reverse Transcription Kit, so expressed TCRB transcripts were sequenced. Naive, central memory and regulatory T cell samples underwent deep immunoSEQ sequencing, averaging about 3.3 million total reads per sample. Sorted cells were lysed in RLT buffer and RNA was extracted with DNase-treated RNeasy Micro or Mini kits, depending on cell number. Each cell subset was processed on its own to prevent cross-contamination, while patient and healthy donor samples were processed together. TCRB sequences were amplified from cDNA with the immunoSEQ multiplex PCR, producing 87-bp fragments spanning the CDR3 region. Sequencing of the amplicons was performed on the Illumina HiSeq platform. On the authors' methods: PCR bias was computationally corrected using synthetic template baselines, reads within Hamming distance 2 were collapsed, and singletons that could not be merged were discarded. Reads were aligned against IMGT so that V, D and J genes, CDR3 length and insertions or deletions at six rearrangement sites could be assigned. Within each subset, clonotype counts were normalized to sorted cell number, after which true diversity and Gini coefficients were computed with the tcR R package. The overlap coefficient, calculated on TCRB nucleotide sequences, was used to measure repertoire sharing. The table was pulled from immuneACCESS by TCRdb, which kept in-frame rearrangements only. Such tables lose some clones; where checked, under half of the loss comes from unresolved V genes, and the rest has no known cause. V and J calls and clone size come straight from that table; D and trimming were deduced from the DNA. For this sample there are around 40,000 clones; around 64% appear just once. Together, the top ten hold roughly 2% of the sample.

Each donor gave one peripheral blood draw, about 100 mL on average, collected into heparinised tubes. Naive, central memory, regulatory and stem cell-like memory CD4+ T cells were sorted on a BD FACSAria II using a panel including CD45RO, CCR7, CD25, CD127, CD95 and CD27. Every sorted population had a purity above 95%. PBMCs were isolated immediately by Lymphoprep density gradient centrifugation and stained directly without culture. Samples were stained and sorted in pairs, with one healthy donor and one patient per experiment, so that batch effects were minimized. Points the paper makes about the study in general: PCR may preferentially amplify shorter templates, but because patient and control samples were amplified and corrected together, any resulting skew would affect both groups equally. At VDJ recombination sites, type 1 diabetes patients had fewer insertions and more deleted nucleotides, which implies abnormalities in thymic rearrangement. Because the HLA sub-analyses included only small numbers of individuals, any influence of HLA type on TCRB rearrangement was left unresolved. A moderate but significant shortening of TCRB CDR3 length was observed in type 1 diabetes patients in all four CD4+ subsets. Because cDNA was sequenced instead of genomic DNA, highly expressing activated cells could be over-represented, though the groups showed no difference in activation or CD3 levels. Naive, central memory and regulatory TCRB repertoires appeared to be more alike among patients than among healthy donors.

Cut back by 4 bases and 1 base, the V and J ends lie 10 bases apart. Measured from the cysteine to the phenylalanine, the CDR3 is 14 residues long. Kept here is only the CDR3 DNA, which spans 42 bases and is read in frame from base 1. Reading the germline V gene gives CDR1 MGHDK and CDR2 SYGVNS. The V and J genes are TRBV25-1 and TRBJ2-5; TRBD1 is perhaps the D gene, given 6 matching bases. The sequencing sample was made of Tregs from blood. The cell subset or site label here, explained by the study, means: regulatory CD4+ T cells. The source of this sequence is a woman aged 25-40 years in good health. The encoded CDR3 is CASSVRQAQETQYF. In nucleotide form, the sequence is TGTGCCAGCAGTGTAAGACAGGCCCAAGAGACCCAGTACTTC.